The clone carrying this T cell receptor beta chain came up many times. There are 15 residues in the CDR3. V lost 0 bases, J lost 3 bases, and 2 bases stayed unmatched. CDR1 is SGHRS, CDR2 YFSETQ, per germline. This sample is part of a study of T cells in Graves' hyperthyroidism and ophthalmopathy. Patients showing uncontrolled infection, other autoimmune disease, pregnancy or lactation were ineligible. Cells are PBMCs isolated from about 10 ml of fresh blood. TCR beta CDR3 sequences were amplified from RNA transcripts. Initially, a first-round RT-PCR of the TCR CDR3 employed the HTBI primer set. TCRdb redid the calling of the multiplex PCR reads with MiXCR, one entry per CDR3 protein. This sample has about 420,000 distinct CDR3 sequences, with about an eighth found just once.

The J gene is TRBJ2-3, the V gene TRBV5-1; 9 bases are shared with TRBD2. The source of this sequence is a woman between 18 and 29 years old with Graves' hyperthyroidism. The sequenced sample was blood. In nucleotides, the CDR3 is TGCGCCAGCAGCTTGGGCGGGAGGGCAACAGATACGCAGTATTTT. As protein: CASSLGGRATDTQYF.